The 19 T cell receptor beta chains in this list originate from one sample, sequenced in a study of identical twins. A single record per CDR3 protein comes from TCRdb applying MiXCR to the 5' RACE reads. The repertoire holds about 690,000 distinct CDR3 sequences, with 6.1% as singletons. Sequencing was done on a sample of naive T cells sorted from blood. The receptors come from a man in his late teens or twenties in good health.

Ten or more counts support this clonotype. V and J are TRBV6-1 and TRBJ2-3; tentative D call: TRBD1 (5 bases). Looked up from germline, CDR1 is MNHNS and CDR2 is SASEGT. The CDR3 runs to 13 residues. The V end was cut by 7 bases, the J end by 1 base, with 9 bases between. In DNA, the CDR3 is TGTGCCAGCACAGTCAGGGGCACAGATACGCAGTATTTT. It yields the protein CASTVRGTDTQYF.

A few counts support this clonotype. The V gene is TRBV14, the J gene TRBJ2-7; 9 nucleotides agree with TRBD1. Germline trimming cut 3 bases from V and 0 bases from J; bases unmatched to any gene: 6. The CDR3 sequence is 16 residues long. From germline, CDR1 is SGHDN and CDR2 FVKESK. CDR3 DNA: TGTGCCAGCAGCCAGGTCTTGGGACAGGGCTCCTACGAGCAGTACTTC. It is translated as CASSQVLGQGSYEQYF.

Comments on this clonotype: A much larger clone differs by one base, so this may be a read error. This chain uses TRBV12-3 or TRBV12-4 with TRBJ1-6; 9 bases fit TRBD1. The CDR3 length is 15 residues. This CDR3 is CASSSTGGGNSALHF. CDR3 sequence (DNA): TGTGCCAGCAGTTCGACAGGGGGAGGTAATTCAGCCCTCCACTTT.

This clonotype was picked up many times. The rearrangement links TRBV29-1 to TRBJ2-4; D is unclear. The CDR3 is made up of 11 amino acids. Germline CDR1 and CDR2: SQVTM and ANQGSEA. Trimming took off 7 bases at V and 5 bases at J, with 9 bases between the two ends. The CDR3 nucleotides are TGCAGCGCCCAAAAGCAAAACATTCAGTACTTC. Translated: CSAQKQNIQYF.

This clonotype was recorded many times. The CDR3 coding sequence is TGCAGCGTTCCCCAAAGGACTAGCGGGATCAATGAGCAGTTCTTC. This encodes CSVPQRTSGINEQFF. The gene calls are TRBV29-1 and TRBJ2-1; 12 nucleotides align to TRBD2. Germline V gene sequence: CDR1 SQVTM, CDR2 ANQGSEA. After removal of 5 bases from V and 6 bases from J, the junction contained 8 bases not matched to a gene. The CDR3 is 15 residues long.

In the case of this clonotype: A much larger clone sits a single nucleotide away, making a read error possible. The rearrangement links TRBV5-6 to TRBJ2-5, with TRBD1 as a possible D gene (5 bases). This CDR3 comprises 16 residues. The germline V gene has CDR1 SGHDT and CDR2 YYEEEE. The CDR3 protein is CASTLEAGLEKETQYF. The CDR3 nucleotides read TGTGCCAGCACCTTGGAAGCAGGGCTCGAGAAAGAGACCCAGTACTTC.

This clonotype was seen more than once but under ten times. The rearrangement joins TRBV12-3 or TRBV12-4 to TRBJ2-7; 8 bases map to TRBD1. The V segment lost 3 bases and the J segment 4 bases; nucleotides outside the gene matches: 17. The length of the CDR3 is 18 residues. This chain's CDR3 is CASSFMGQVLLAKYEQYV. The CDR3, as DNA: TGTGCCAGCAGTTTTATGGGACAGGTCTTACTAGCAAAATACGAGCAGTACGTC.

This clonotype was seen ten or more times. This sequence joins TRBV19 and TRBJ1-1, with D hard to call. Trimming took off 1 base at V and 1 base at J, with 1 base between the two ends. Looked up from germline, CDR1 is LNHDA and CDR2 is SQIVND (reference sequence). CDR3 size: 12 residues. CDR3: CASSIGNTEAFF. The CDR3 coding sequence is TGTGCCAGTAGTATAGGGAACACTGAAGCTTTCTTT.

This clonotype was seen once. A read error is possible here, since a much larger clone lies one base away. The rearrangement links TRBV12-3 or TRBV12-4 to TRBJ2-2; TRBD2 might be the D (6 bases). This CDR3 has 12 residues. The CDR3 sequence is CASTLVSGGLFF. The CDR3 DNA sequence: TGTGCCAGCACACTAGTTTCCGGGGGGCTGTTTTTT.

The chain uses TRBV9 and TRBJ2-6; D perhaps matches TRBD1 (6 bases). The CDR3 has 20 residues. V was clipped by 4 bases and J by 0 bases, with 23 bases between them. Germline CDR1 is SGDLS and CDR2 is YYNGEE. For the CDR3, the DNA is TGTGCCAGCAGCTCTCTGAGTGGGCAGGGGTACCGCTCTGGGGCCAACGTCCTGACTTTC. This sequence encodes CASSSLSGQGYRSGANVLTF.

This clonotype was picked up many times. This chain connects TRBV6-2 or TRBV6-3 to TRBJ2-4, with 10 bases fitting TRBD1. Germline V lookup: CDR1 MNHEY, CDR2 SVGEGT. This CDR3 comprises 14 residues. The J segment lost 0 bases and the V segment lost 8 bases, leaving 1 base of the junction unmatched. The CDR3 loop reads CASGQGVAKNIQYF. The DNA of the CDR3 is TGTGCCAGCGGACAGGGGGTAGCCAAAAACATTCAGTACTTC.

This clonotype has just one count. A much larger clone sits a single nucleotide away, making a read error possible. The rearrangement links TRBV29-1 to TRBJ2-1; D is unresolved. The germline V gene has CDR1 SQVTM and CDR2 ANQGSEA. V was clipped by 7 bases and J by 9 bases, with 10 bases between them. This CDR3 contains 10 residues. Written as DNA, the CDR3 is TGCAGCGCGGTCGGTTGTGAGCAGTTCTTC. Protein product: CSAVGCEQFF.

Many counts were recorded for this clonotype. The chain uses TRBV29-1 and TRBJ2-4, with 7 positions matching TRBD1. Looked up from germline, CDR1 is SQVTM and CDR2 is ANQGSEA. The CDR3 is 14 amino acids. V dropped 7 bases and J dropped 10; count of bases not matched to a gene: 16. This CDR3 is CSARQGLLSPIQYF. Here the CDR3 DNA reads TGCAGCGCCAGACAGGGTCTCCTTTCCCCTATTCAGTACTTC.

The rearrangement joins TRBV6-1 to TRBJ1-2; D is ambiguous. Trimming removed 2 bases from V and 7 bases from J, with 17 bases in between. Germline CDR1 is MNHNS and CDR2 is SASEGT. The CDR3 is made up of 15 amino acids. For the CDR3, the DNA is TGTGCCAGCAGTGAATATGGGGATTTGGTAGCTGGCTACACCTTC. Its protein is CASSEYGDLVAGYTF.

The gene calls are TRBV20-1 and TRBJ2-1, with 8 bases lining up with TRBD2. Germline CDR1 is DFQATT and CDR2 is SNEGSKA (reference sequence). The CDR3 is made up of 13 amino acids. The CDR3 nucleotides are TGCAGCATTAGGACACTAGCGGATAATGAGCAGTTCTTC. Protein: CSIRTLADNEQFF.

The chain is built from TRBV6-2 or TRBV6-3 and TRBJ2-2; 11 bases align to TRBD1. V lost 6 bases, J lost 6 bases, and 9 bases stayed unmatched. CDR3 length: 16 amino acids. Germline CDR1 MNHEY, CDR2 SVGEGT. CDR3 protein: CASSPDRGRGAGELFF. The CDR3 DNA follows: TGTGCCAGCAGCCCGGACAGGGGGCGCGGGGCCGGGGAGCTGTTTTTT.

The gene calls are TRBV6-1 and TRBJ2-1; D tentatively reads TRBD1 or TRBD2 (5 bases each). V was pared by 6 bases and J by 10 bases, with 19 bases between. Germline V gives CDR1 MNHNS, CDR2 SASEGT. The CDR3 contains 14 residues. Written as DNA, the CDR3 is TGTGCCAGCAGGAGGGACGCCACCTTAAGGGAGCAGTTCTTC. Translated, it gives CASRRDATLREQFF.

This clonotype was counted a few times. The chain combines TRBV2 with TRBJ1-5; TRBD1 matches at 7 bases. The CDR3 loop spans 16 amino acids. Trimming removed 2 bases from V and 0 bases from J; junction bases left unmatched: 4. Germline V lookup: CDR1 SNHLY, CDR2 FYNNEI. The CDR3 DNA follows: TGTGCCAGCAGTGAACAAGGGGGCTATAGCAATCAGCCCCAGCATTTT. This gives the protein CASSEQGGYSNQPQHF.

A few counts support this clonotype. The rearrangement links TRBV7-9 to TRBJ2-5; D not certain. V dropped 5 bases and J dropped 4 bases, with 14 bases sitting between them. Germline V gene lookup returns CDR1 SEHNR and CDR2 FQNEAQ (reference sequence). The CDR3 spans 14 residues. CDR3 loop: CASSKTPFPETQYF. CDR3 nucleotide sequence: TGTGCCAGCAGCAAGACACCCTTCCCAGAGACCCAGTACTTC.